This T cell receptor beta chain was retrieved from a study of post-analysis software for immune sequencing data. General study findings and limits: TRBV5-6, TRBV5-1 and TRBV20-1 belonged to a set of roughly five TRBV segments that were more frequent in patients than controls.

As to this clonotype: Its cognate antigen is unknown.

The CDR3 totals 14 residues. V shed 8 bases and J 7 bases; nucleotides not matched to a gene: 10. TCR beta cDNA libraries had unique molecular identifiers. MiXCR was run by TCRdb on the PCR reads, yielding one entry per CDR3 protein. The profile covers roughly 650,000 distinct CDR3 sequences, with more than 50% appearing a single time and roughly 12% taken by the ten largest. The chain joins TRBV12-3 or TRBV12-4 to TRBJ2-1, with 8 bases lining up with TRBD1. The sequence came from a girl aged 2-9 years with multiple sclerosis. The sample comprised blood. CDR3 coding DNA: TGTGCCAGCTCCCAGGGGGCCAGCGGTAATGAGCAGTTCTTC. Its protein product is CASSQGASGNEQFF.